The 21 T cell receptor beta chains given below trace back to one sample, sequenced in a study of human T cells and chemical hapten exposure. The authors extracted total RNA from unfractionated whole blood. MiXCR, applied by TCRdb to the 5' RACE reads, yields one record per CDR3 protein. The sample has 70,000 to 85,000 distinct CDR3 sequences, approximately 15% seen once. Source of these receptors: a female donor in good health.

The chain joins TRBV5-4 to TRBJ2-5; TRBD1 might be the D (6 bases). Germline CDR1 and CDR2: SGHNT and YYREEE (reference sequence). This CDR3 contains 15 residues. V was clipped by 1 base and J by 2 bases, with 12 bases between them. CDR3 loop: CASSLRSRGQETQYF. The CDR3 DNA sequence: TGTGCCAGCAGCTTGCGCTCCAGGGGTCAAGAGACCCAGTACTTC. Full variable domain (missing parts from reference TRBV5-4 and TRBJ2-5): ETGVTQSPTHLIKTRGQQVTLRCSSQSGHNTVSWYQQALGQGPQFIFQYYREEENGRGNFPPRFSGLQFPNYSSELNVNALELDDSALYLCASSLRSRGQETQYFGPGTRLLVL.

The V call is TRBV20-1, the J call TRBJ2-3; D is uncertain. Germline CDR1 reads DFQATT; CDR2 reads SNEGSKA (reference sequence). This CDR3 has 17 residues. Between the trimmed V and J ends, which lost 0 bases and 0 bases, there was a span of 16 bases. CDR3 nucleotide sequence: TGCAGTGCTAGAGATCCGGGTGGGCTGGAAAGCACAGATACGCAGTATTTT. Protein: CSARDPGGLESTDTQYF.

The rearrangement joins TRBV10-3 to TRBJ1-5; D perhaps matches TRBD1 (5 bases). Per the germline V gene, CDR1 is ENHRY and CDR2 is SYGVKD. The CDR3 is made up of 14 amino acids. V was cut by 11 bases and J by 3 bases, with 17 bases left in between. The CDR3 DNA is TGTGCCCAATCCCGGGACGGCAACAATCAGCCCCAGCATTTT. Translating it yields CAQSRDGNNQPQHF.

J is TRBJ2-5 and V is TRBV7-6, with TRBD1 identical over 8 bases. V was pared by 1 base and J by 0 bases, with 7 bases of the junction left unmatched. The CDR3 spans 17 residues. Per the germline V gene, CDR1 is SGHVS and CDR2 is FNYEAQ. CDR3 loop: CASSLGVTGGNQETQYF. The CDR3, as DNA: TGTGCCAGCAGCTTAGGGGTTACAGGGGGTAACCAAGAGACCCAGTACTTC. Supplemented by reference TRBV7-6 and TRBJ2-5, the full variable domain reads GAGVSQSPRYKVTKRGQDVALRCDPISGHVSLYWYRQALGQGPEFLTYFNYEAQQDKSGLPNDRFSAERPEGSISTLTIQRTEQRDSAMYRCASSLGVTGGNQETQYFGPGTRLLVL.

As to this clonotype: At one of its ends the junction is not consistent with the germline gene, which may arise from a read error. Here the CDR3 DNA reads TGTGCCTGGAGTGAGGCAGGGAATTCACCCCTCTACTTT. Its translation: CAWSEAGNSPLYF. The chain is built from TRBV30 and TRBJ1-6, with a tentative D call TRBD1 (5 bases). Germline V CDR1 and CDR2: GTSNPN, SVGIG (reference sequence). CDR3 length: 13 amino acids.

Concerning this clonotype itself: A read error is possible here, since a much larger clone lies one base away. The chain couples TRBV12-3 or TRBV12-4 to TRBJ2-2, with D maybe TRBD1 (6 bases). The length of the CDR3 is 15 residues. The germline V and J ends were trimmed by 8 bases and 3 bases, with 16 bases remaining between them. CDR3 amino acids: CASGKTGMDTGELFF. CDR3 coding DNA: TGTGCCAGCGGAAAAACAGGGATGGACACCGGGGAGCTGTTTTTT.

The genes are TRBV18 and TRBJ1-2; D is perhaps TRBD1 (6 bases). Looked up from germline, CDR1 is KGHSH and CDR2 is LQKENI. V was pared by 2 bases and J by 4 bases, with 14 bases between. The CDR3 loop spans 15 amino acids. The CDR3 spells CASSPSSGDLYGYTF. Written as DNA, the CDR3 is TGTGCCAGCTCACCAAGTTCAGGGGATCTCTATGGCTACACCTTC.

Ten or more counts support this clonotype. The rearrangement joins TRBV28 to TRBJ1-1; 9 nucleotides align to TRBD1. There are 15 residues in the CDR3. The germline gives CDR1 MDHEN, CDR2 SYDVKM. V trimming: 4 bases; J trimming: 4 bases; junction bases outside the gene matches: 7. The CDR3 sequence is CASSSLTGGVTEAFF. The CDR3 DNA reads TGTGCCAGCAGTTCCCTGACAGGGGGTGTCACTGAAGCTTTCTTT.

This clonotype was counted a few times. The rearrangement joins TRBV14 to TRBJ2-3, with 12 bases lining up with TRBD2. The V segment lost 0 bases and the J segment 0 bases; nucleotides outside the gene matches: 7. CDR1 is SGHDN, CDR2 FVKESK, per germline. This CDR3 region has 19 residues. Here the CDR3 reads CASSQDSLAGGWSTDTQYF. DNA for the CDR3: TGTGCCAGCAGCCAAGACTCACTAGCGGGAGGATGGAGCACAGATACGCAGTATTTT.

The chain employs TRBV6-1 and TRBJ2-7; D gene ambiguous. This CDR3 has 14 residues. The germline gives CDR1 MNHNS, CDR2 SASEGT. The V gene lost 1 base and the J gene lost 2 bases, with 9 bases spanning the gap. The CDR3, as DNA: TGTGCCAGCAGTGAAGTTTTTGGACCCTACGAGCAGTACTTC. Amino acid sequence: CASSEVFGPYEQYF.

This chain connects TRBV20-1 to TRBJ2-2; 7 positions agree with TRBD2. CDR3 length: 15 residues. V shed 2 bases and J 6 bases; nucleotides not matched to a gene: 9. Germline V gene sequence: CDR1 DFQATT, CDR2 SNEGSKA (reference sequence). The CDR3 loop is CSARSPGRDAGELFF. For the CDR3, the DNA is TGCAGTGCTAGATCCCCAGGGAGGGATGCCGGGGAGCTGTTTTTT.

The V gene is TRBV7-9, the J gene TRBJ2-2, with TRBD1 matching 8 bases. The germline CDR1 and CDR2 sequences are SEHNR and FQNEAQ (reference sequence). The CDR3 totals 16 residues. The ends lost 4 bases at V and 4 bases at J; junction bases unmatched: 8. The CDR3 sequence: CASSSERTGSTGELFF. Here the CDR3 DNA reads TGTGCCAGCAGCTCAGAAAGGACAGGGTCCACCGGGGAGCTGTTTTTT.

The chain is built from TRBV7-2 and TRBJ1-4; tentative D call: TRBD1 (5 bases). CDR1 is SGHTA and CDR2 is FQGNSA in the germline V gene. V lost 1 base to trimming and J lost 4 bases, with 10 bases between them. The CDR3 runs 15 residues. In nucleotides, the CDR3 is TGTGCCAGCAGCTTAGTTGGGGCAATTAATGAAAAACTGTTTTTT. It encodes CASSLVGAINEKLFF.

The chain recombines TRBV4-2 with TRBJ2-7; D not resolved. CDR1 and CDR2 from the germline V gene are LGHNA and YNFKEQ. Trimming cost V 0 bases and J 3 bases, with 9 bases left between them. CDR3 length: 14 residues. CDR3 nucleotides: TGTGCCAGCAGCCAAGATCGGTCAGGCTACGAGCAGTACTTC. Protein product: CASSQDRSGYEQYF.

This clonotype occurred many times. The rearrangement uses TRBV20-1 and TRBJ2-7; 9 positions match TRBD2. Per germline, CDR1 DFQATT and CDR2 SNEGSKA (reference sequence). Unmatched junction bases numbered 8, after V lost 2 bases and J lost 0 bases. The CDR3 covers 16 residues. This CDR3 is CSARTTSSGDSYEQYF. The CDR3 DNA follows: TGCAGTGCTAGAACTACCTCTAGCGGGGACTCCTACGAGCAGTACTTC.

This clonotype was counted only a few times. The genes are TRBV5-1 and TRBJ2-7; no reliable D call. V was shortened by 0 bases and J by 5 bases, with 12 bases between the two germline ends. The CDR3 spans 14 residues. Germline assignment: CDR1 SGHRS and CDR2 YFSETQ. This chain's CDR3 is CASSLASRVNEQYF. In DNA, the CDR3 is TGCGCCAGCAGCTTGGCCTCCCGAGTGAACGAGCAGTACTTC.

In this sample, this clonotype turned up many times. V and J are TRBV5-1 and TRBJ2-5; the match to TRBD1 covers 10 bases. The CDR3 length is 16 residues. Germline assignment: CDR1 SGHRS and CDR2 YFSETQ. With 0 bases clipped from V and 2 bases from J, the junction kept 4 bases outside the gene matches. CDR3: CASSLEGQGSQETQYF. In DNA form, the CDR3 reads TGCGCCAGCAGCTTGGAGGGACAGGGGTCGCAAGAGACCCAGTACTTC. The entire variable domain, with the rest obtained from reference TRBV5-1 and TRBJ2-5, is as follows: KAGVTQTPRYLIKTRGQQVTLSCSPISGHRSVSWYQQTPGQGLQFLFEYFSETQRNKGNFPGRFSGRQFSNSRSEMNVSTLELGDSALYLCASSLEGQGSQETQYFGPGTRLLVL.

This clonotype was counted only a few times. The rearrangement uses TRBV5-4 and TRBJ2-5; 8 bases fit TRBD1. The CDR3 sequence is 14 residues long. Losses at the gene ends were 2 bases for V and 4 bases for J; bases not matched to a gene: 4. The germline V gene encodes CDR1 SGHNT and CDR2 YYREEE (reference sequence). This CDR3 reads CASSFDRGRETQYF. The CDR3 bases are TGTGCCAGCAGCTTTGACAGGGGAAGAGAGACCCAGTACTTC. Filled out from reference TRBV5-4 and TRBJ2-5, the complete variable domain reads ETGVTQSPTHLIKTRGQQVTLRCSSQSGHNTVSWYQQALGQGPQFIFQYYREEENGRGNFPPRFSGLQFPNYSSELNVNALELDDSALYLCASSFDRGRETQYFGPGTRLLVL.

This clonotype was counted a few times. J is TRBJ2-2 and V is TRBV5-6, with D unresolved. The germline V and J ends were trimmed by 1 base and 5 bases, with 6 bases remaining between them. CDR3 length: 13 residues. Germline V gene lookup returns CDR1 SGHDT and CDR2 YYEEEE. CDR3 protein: CASSLPATGELFF. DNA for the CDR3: TGTGCCAGCAGCTTGCCAGCAACCGGGGAGCTGTTTTTT.

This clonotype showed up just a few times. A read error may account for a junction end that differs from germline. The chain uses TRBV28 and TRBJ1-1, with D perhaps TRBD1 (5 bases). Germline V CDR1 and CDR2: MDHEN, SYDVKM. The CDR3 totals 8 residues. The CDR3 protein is CASSLDTF. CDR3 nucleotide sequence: TGTGCCAGCAGTTTGGACACATTT.

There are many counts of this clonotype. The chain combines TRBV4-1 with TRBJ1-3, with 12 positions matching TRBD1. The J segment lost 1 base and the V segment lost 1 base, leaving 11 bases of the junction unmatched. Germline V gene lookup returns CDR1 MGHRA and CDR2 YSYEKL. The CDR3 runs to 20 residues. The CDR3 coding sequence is TGCGCCAGCAGCCAAGGCCTCCGACCGGGACAGGGGGCTTCTGGAAACACCATATATTTT. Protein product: CASSQGLRPGQGASGNTIYF.